A single sample gave rise to the 24 T cell receptor beta chains below, sequenced in a study of blood T cell repertoires in COVID-19 (dated by TCRdb to the early 2020s). The library came from the immunoSEQ multiplex PCR assay. TCRdb provides this immuneACCESS table in a form limited to in-frame rearrangements. Some clones are lacking; in checked studies, under half of them reflect an unresolved V gene, and why the rest are absent is not known. The table for this sample lists more than 100,000 clones; 78% of them were counted only once. The ten largest clones add up to roughly 2.1% of the sample. Sequencing input: peripheral blood. The receptors stem from a man in his sixties or seventies with acute or convalescent COVID-19.

This chain links TRBV9 with TRBJ1-3; D gene unclear. Germline CDR1 and CDR2: SGDLS and YYNGEE. Trimming pared 0 bases from V and 0 bases from J, leaving 7 bases between. The length of the CDR3 is 15 residues. CDR3 amino acids: CASSVDVASGNTIYF. The CDR3 region has the DNA TGTGCCAGCAGCGTAGACGTGGCCTCTGGAAACACCATATATTTT.

The chain combines TRBV5-1 with TRBJ1-1, with D tentatively TRBD1 (6 bases). V lost 6 bases and J 2 bases, leaving 14 bases between the germline ends. In germline, CDR1 is SGHRS, CDR2 YFSETQ. The length of the CDR3 is 14 residues. As DNA, the CDR3 is TGCGCCAGCAAAGTGGAGACAGGTAACACTGAAGCTTTCTTT. Translating gives CASKVETGNTEAFF.

This chain links TRBV6-2 or TRBV6-3 with TRBJ2-7, with TRBD2 matching over 7 bases. Trimming took 0 bases from V and 11 from J; bases not matched to a gene: 4. CDR1 is MNHEY and CDR2 is SVGEGT in the germline V gene. The CDR3 covers 12 residues. CDR3 sequence (DNA): TGTGCCAGCAGTTACTCTACACGGGAGGAGTACTTC. This codes for CASSYSTREEYF.

V gene TRBV19 combines with J gene TRBJ1-5; 11 positions agree with TRBD1. V trimming: 5 bases; J trimming: 6 bases; junction bases outside the gene matches: 6. The length of the CDR3 is 15 residues. The germline V gene encodes CDR1 LNHDA and CDR2 SQIVND (reference sequence). DNA for the CDR3: TGTGCCAGTAGTGTCAGGACAGGGGGCTTTCAGCCCCAGCATTTT. Translated, it gives CASSVRTGGFQPQHF.

The genes are TRBV2 and TRBJ1-1; 7 nucleotides agree with TRBD1. J gave up 2 bases and V 7 bases, and 7 bases lay outside the gene matches. The CDR3 extends over 14 amino acids. Per the germline V gene, CDR1 is SNHLY and CDR2 is FYNNEI. The CDR3 spells CASTQTGTNTEAFF. CDR3 nucleotide sequence: TGTGCCAGCACTCAGACAGGGACAAACACTGAAGCTTTCTTT.

Of note for this clone: The sample holds other DNA sequences that translate to the same CDR3. This sequence joins TRBV18 and TRBJ2-3; no definite D call. Trimming took 2 bases from V and 1 from J, leaving 7 bases between them. This CDR3 is built from 14 residues. Germline loops: CDR1 KGHSH, CDR2 LQKENI. Here the CDR3 reads CASSPSTRTDTQYF. The CDR3 nucleotides read TGTGCCAGCTCACCATCTACCCGCACAGATACGCAGTATTTT.

This clone was found a few times. The chain carries TRBV6-6 and TRBJ2-5, with 9 bases aligning to TRBD2. V dropped 7 bases and J dropped 5; count of bases not matched to a gene: 11. CDR1 and CDR2 from the germline V gene are MNHNY and SVGAGI (reference sequence). This CDR3 comprises 15 residues. Here the CDR3 DNA reads TGTGCCAGCACCCCCCAGCGGGGGGCAGGGGAGACCCAGTACTTC. Its protein product is CASTPQRGAGETQYF.

The chain combines TRBV6-1 with TRBJ1-6; no clear D. This CDR3 has 15 amino acids. Trimming left V 1 base short and J 2 bases short, with 6 bases between. Germline V gives CDR1 MNHNS, CDR2 SASEGT. CDR3 amino acids: CASSEVGPYNSPLHF. CDR3 DNA: TGTGCCAGCAGTGAAGTTGGGCCCTATAATTCACCCCTCCACTTT.

The V and J genes are TRBV29-1 and TRBJ2-2, with 7 bases lining up with TRBD1. Trimming cost V 7 bases and J 4 bases; bases outside gene matches: 6. There are 13 residues in the CDR3. The V gene's germline CDR1 is SQVTM and CDR2 ANQGSEA. Written as DNA, the CDR3 is TGCAGCGCCTGGACAGGTTTCACCGGGGAGCTGTTTTTT. Translated: CSAWTGFTGELFF.

V and J are TRBV6-5 and TRBJ1-1; no definite D call. The length of the CDR3 is 15 residues. CDR1 and CDR2 (germline): MNHEY, SVGAGI. V gave up 0 bases and J gave up 4 bases, with 12 bases separating them. CDR3 residues: CASSYSTGVFTEAFF. As DNA, the CDR3 is TGTGCCAGCAGTTACTCGACCGGGGTCTTCACTGAAGCTTTCTTT.

V and J are TRBV7-9 and TRBJ1-3; a possible D gene is TRBD1 (6 bases). The CDR3 totals 13 residues. Germline CDR1 reads SEHNR; CDR2 reads FQNEAQ (reference sequence). V shed 3 bases and J shed 9 bases, with 12 bases lying between them. The CDR3 DNA is TGTGCCAGCAGCTTGGGTTCAGGGGCCACCATATATTTT. Residues: CASSLGSGATIYF.

V usage is TRBV7-3 and J usage is TRBJ1-5; D not certain. The CDR3 loop spans 13 amino acids. The germline gives CDR1 SGHTA, CDR2 FQGTGA. V gave up 0 bases and J gave up 5 bases, with 5 bases separating them. The CDR3 loop reads CASSLTSDQPQHF. The CDR3 nucleotides read TGTGCCAGCAGCTTAACGTCGGATCAGCCCCAGCATTTT. The whole variable domain, filled in from reference TRBV7-3 and TRBJ1-5, reads GAGVSQTPSNKVTEKGKYVELRCDPISGHTALYWYRQSLGQGPEFLIYFQGTGAADDSGLPNDRFFAVRPEGSVSTLKIQRTERGDSAVYLCASSLTSDQPQHFGDGTRLSIL.

This chain uses TRBV19 with TRBJ2-7; 7 positions agree with TRBD1. The CDR3 runs 16 residues. J lost 4 bases, V lost 7 bases, and 16 bases had no gene match. Germline V gene data show CDR1 as LNHDA and CDR2 as SQIVND (reference sequence). CDR3 region: CASTAGGRQGKYEQYF. The CDR3 nucleotides read TGTGCCAGTACCGCAGGTGGACGACAGGGAAAGTACGAGCAGTACTTC.

The J gene is TRBJ1-6, the V gene TRBV6-5, with 9 positions matching TRBD1. CDR3 length: 15 residues. Trimming took 6 bases from V and 9 from J; bases not matched to a gene: 9. The V gene's germline CDR1 is MNHEY and CDR2 SVGAGI. This CDR3 reads CASRPPGQGFSPLHF. As DNA, the CDR3 is TGTGCCAGCAGGCCCCCGGGACAGGGATTTTCACCCCTCCACTTT.

V usage is TRBV19 and J usage is TRBJ2-4; perhaps TRBD1 as D (5 bases). This CDR3 comprises 18 residues. Germline V gene lookup returns CDR1 LNHDA and CDR2 SQIVND (reference sequence). Trimming removed 2 bases at V and 0 bases at J, with 17 bases between. In DNA form, the CDR3 reads TGTGCCAGTAGTATAAATGCAGGGCCAGATCTAGCCAAAAACATTCAGTACTTC. Translation: CASSINAGPDLAKNIQYF.

V and J are TRBV5-5 and TRBJ2-7; D call uncertain. V shed 2 bases and J shed 3 bases, with 6 bases lying between them. The germline CDR1 and CDR2 sequences are SGHKS and YYEKEE (reference sequence). The CDR3 runs to 12 residues. Here the CDR3 DNA reads TGTGCCAGCAGCTTAAACAGCTACGAGCAGTACTTC. It translates to CASSLNSYEQYF.

Written as DNA, the CDR3 is TGTGCCAGCAGCTTCCAACAGAGAGTCACCGGGGAGCTGTTTTTT. Translating it yields CASSFQQRVTGELFF. The chain couples TRBV11-2 to TRBJ2-2; no reliable D call. CDR1 SGHAT and CDR2 FQNNGV come from the germline V gene. Trimming shortened V by 3 bases and J by 4 bases, and 12 bases separated the two germline ends. CDR3 length: 15 residues.

The chain recombines TRBV5-8 with TRBJ1-4, with no clear D. The CDR3 sequence is 13 residues long. V lost 3 bases and J 10 bases, leaving 13 bases between the germline ends. The germline gives CDR1 SGHTS, CDR2 YDEGEE. The CDR3 DNA sequence: TGTGCCAGCAGCTGGGCCCCCGGAGGAAAACTGTTTTTT. Its protein is CASSWAPGGKLFF.

This chain joins TRBV20-1 and TRBJ2-5; no firm D call. CDR1 is DFQATT, CDR2 SNEGSKA, per germline (reference sequence). This CDR3 is built from 13 residues. V was clipped by 3 bases and J by 4 bases, with 12 bases between them. As DNA, the CDR3 is TGCAGTGCTAGTTTGGGCTCCCCAGAGACCCAGTACTTC. Its translation: CSASLGSPETQYF.

The CDR3, as DNA: TGTGCCAGCTCACCACCGGACAGGGGGCTCGGAACTGAAGCTTTCTTT. Amino acid sequence: CASSPPDRGLGTEAFF. V gene TRBV18 combines with J gene TRBJ1-1, with 11 bases lining up with TRBD1. V dropped 0 bases and J dropped 5; count of bases not matched to a gene: 5. Germline V gene lookup returns CDR1 KGHSH and CDR2 LQKENI. The CDR3 sequence is 16 residues long.

V usage is TRBV6-2 or TRBV6-3 and J usage is TRBJ2-3; 12 bases agree with TRBD2. Unmatched junction bases numbered 16, after V lost 6 bases and J lost 6 bases. Germline V lookup: CDR1 MNHEY, CDR2 SVGEGT. The CDR3 is 18 amino acids. The CDR3 loop is CASSWGIRLAGARDTQYF. CDR3 nucleotides: TGTGCCAGCAGCTGGGGGATCCGACTAGCGGGGGCCAGGGATACGCAGTATTTT.

Turning to this clone: The junction departs from germline at one end; a sequencing error may be responsible. The chain uses TRBV5-1 and TRBJ2-3, with TRBD2 identical over 9 bases. The CDR3 contains 17 residues. The germline V gene encodes CDR1 SGHRS and CDR2 YFSETQ. CDR3 in DNA: TGCGCCAGCAGGTTGGGGCCTAGCGGGGCTAGCACAGATACGCAGTATTTT. It encodes CASRLGPSGASTDTQYF.

This chain links TRBV7-2 with TRBJ1-2; TRBD1 matches at 7 bases. Germline trimming cut 5 bases from V and 0 bases from J; bases unmatched to any gene: 9. This CDR3 is 16 amino acids long. Germline CDR1 is SGHTA and CDR2 is FQGNSA. CDR3 amino acids: CASSPGGSLANYGYTF. CDR3 bases: TGTGCCAGCAGCCCAGGGGGGAGCCTAGCTAACTATGGCTACACCTTC.

The rearrangement uses TRBV4-1 and TRBJ1-2, with D perhaps matching TRBD1 (6 bases). From germline, CDR1 is MGHRA and CDR2 YSYEKL. The CDR3 consists of 14 residues. Trimming stripped 1 base from V and 0 bases from J, with 6 bases between. The CDR3 nucleotides are TGCGCCAGCAGCCAAGGGACAGCTAACTATGGCTACACCTTC. Translating it yields CASSQGTANYGYTF.